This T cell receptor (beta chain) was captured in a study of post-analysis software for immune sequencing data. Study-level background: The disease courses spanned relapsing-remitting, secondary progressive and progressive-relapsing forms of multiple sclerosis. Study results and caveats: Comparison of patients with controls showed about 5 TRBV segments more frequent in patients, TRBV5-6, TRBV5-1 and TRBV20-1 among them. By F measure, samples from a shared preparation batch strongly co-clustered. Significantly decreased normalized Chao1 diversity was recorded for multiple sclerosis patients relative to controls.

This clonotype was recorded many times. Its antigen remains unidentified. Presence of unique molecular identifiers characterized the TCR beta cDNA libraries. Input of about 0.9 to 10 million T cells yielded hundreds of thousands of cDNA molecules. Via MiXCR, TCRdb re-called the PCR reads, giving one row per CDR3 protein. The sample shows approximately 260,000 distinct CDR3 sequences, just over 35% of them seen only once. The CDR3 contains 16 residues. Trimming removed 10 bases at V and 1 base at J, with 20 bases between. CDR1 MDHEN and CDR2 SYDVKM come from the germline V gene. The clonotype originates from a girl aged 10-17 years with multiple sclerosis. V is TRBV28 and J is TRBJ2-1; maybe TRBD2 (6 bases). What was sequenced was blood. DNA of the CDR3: TGTGCCACCCACACCCGACGTGGAGGGTCCTACAATGAGCAGTTCTTC. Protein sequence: CATHTRRGGSYNEQFF.